This TCR beta chain derives from a study of radiotherapy plus CTLA-4 blockade in lung cancer. For the study at large: Objective responses were seen in more than 15% of patients, disease control in approximately 29%.

CTLA-4 blockade with ipilimumab, together with focal radiation, was given to patients with chemo-refractory metastatic non-small-cell lung cancer. Study-wide results and limits: Tumor-derived TCR clones expanded in blood after radiotherapy plus ipilimumab.

Germline values: CDR1 MDHEN, CDR2 SYDVKM. The CDR3 length is 13 residues. V gave up 4 bases and J gave up 8 bases, with 11 bases separating them. Profiled with immunoSEQ multiplex PCR; TCRdb holds only in-frame clones, not every one. The sample includes more than 25,000 clones, over 75% of them seen just once. Remarks on this clone: Its antigen is undetermined.

The TCR comes from a human donor with non-small cell lung cancer who had stable disease on radiotherapy plus ipilimumab. Sample: peripheral blood, taken from a patient treated with radiotherapy plus ipilimumab. The rearrangement uses TRBV28 and TRBJ1-4, with no clear D. The CDR3 nucleotides read TGTGCCAGCAGTTCCTCCCCAGGAGAAAAACTGTTTTTT. This encodes CASSSSPGEKLFF.